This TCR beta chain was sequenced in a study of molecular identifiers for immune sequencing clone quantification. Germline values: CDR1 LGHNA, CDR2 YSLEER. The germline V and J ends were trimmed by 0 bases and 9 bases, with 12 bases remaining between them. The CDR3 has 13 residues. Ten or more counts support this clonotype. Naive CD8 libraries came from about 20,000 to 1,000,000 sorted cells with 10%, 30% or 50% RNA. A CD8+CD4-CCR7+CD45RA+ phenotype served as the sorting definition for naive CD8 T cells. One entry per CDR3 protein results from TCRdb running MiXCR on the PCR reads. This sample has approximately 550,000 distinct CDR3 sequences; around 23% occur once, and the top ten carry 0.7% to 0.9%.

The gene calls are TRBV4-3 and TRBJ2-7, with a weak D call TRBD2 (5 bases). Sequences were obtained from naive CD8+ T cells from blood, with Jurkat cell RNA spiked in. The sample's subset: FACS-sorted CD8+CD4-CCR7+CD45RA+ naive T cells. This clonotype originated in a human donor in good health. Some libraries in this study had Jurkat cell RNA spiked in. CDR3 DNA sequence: TGCGCCAGCAGCCAAGATCCGGGGAAAATGCAGTACTTC. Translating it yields CASSQDPGKMQYF.